This T cell receptor (beta chain) was sequenced during a study of cytomegalovirus exposure and HLA in healthy donors. A roughly 120-subject validation cohort, separate from the approximately 610-subject first cohort, supplied the donors. Comment on this clone: Its antigen is still unknown.

The CDR3 is made up of 15 amino acids. Germline V gene sequence: CDR1 MNHEY, CDR2 SMNVEV (reference sequence). The V end was cut by 4 bases, the J end by 4 bases, with 15 bases between. TCRdb's table, derived via immunoSEQ multiplex PCR, lists solely in-frame clones and lacks some. The data hold 100,000 to 150,000 clones, with more than 70% observed a single time. Study results and limitations: Researchers reported that three CMV-associated chains were confirmed in vitro as CMV antigen-specific. The study put some 150 TCR beta chains on its list as cytomegalovirus-associated.

This receptor was identified in a man between 18 and 35 years old in good health and CMV-seronegative. The chain uses TRBV27 and TRBJ2-3, with D perhaps TRBD2 (6 bases). The source material was PBMCs. The CDR3 loop reads CASSSLGGFSDTQYF. The CDR3 region has the DNA TGTGCCAGCAGTTCCCTCGGGGGTTTCTCAGATACGCAGTATTTT.